One and the same sample provided the 24 T cell receptor beta chains below, sequenced in a study of T cell repertoires in ileal Crohn's disease. Clones were read by immunoSEQ multiplex PCR, and TCRdb kept only the in-frame ones, dropping some. The table includes 7,000 or so clones, around 72% detected once. The sample comprised ileal tissue. The receptors come from an adult with Crohn's disease.

The chain joins TRBV11-3 to TRBJ2-7; a possible D gene is TRBD1 (9 bases). Trimming removed 0 bases at V and 5 bases at J, with 17 bases between. CDR1 SGHNT and CDR2 YENEEA come from the germline V gene. The length of the CDR3 is 16 residues. CDR3 DNA sequence: TGTGCCAGCAGCTTAGATAGCGGGACAGGGAGCCACGAGCAGTACTTC. Residues: CASSLDSGTGSHEQYF.

This clone was counted a single time. The V call is TRBV7-2, the J call TRBJ1-3; 12 nucleotides match TRBD1. The CDR3 contains 17 residues. Germline CDR1 SGHTA, CDR2 FQGNSA. The J segment lost 4 bases and the V segment lost 0 bases, leaving 4 bases of the junction unmatched. In DNA, the CDR3 is TGTGCCAGCAGCTTAGCGGGACAGGGGGCCGGAGGAAACACCATATATTTT. Translation: CASSLAGQGAGGNTIYF.

The rearrangement links TRBV7-2 to TRBJ1-5, with a tentative D call TRBD1 (6 bases). CDR1 is SGHTA, CDR2 FQGNSA, per germline. This CDR3 comprises 13 residues. V gave up 6 bases and J gave up 4 bases, with 10 bases separating them. The CDR3 bases are TGTGCCAGCAGAGGACAGCTAAATCAGCCCCAGCATTTT. Protein product: CASRGQLNQPQHF.

As for this clone: Germline and junction disagree at one end, which may indicate a read error. The CDR3: CASNLTLDRVNNEQFF. The CDR3 nucleotides read TGTGCTAGCAACCTTACTTTGGACAGGGTAAACAATGAGCAGTTCTTC. This chain uses TRBV7-7 with TRBJ2-1; TRBD1 agrees at 8 bases. The CDR3 is 16 amino acids. The V gene's germline CDR1 is SSHAT and CDR2 FNYEAQ (reference sequence).

V and J are TRBV25-1 and TRBJ2-1, with D tentatively TRBD1 (5 bases). The CDR3 sequence is 18 residues long. Germline V gives CDR1 MGHDK, CDR2 SYGVNS. V was trimmed by 4 bases and J by 6 bases, leaving 25 bases between them. The CDR3 protein is CASSGKGATLKALNEQFF. The CDR3, as DNA: TGTGCCAGCAGTGGGAAAGGGGCGACGCTAAAGGCTCTCAATGAGCAGTTCTTC.

Notes on this clone: Other DNA sequences from this sample encode an identical CDR3 as well. The chain is built from TRBV5-1 and TRBJ2-3; 9 bases line up with TRBD1. From germline, CDR1 is SGHRS and CDR2 YFSETQ. The CDR3 loop spans 15 amino acids. J was trimmed by 4 bases and V by 3 bases; bases with no gene match: 6. The CDR3 sequence: CASSSGTGSSDTQYF. The DNA of the CDR3 is TGCGCCAGCAGCTCCGGGACAGGGAGTTCAGATACGCAGTATTTT.

This clone came up a few times. V is TRBV7-2 and J is TRBJ2-2, with D possibly being TRBD2 (6 bases). This CDR3 comprises 17 residues. The V gene lost 5 bases and the J gene lost 0 bases, with 16 bases spanning the gap. CDR1 and CDR2 (germline): SGHTA, FQGNSA. This chain's CDR3 is CASSPQRAGPNTGELFF. Written as DNA, the CDR3 is TGTGCCAGCAGCCCACAGCGGGCAGGTCCGAACACCGGGGAGCTGTTTTTT.

This sequence joins TRBV5-5 and TRBJ1-2; 9 nucleotides match TRBD1. This CDR3 is built from 15 residues. CDR1 and CDR2 from the germline V gene are SGHKS and YYEKEE (reference sequence). After removal of 0 bases from V and 4 bases from J, the junction contained 4 bases not matched to a gene. The CDR3 DNA follows: TGTGCCAGCAGCTTGGGGGACAGGGTACTCTATGGCTACACCTTC. Translation: CASSLGDRVLYGYTF.

This clone was counted a few times. The chain carries TRBV19 and TRBJ1-1; D gene unclear. V lost 7 bases, J lost 3 bases, and 12 bases lay in between. The CDR3 has 13 residues. Looked up from germline, CDR1 is LNHDA and CDR2 is SQIVND (reference sequence). The CDR3 reads CASKVGLDTEAFF. The CDR3 coding sequence is TGTGCCAGTAAAGTGGGCTTGGACACTGAAGCTTTCTTT.

V gene TRBV7-2 combines with J gene TRBJ2-2; 8 nucleotides match TRBD2. The length of the CDR3 is 16 residues. The V gene's germline CDR1 is SGHTA and CDR2 FQGNSA. J was trimmed by 1 base and V by 5 bases; bases with no gene match: 6. CDR3 DNA: TGTGCCAGCAGCCAGAGCGGGAGACGGAACACCGGGGAGCTGTTTTTT. Translating it yields CASSQSGRRNTGELFF.

This chain joins TRBV5-1 and TRBJ2-1, with a weak D call TRBD2 (8 bases). Per germline, CDR1 SGHRS and CDR2 YFSETQ. The CDR3 extends over 16 amino acids. V dropped 6 bases and J dropped 7 bases, with 23 bases sitting between them. Here the CDR3 DNA reads TGCGCCAGCAACGGGGGGGGAGCACAGGGGATTAATGAGCAGTTCTTC. This translates into CASNGGGAQGINEQFF.

This chain joins TRBV12-5 and TRBJ1-2, with D unclear. Trimming cost V 4 bases and J 0 bases, with 12 bases left between them. The CDR3 length is 15 residues. From germline, CDR1 is LGHNT and CDR2 FRNRAP. The CDR3 spells CASGSLPGTNYGYTF. The CDR3, as DNA: TGTGCTAGTGGTTCTCTCCCCGGGACTAACTATGGCTACACCTTC.

V gene TRBV10-1 combines with J gene TRBJ2-7, with 7 nucleotides matching TRBD1. Germline V lookup: CDR1 WNHNN, CDR2 SYGVQD (reference sequence). The CDR3 contains 14 residues. With 7 bases clipped from V and 3 bases from J, the junction kept 9 bases outside the gene matches. CDR3 in amino acids: CASNSRGPFYEQYF. The CDR3, as DNA: TGCGCCAGCAATTCGAGGGGGCCCTTCTACGAGCAGTACTTC.

This rearrangement joins TRBV29-1 to TRBJ2-5; TRBD1 matches at 7 bases. The junction had 9 bases not matched to a gene; V was cut back by 6 bases and J by 5 bases. This CDR3 is built from 13 residues. Germline loops: CDR1 SQVTM, CDR2 ANQGSEA. For the CDR3, the DNA is TGCAGCGTACACACAGGGGTCCGGGAGACCCAGTACTTC. As protein: CSVHTGVRETQYF.

This sequence joins TRBV28 and TRBJ1-1; no reliable D call. The CDR3 runs to 13 residues. Looked up from germline, CDR1 is MDHEN and CDR2 is SYDVKM. V gave up 7 bases and J gave up 8 bases, with 17 bases separating them. As DNA, the CDR3 is TGTGCCAGCATTTACGATACGGGAGAGGAAGCTTTCTTT. Amino acid sequence: CASIYDTGEEAFF.

This clone has only a few counts. The chain joins TRBV18 to TRBJ1-1; 7 bases agree with TRBD1. Germline V gives CDR1 KGHSH, CDR2 LQKENI. Trimming cost V 6 bases and J 5 bases; bases outside gene matches: 15. The CDR3 has 16 residues. CDR3 sequence: CASSQTYQGDLTEAFF. The CDR3 DNA reads TGTGCCAGCTCGCAGACGTACCAGGGGGATTTGACTGAAGCTTTCTTT.

V is TRBV27 and J is TRBJ1-6; the match to TRBD1 covers 7 bases. The CDR3 extends over 15 amino acids. V dropped 5 bases and J dropped 5; count of bases not matched to a gene: 6. Germline values: CDR1 MNHEY, CDR2 SMNVEV (reference sequence). CDR3 region: CASSRQGRNNSPLHF. In DNA form, the CDR3 reads TGTGCCAGCAGTAGACAGGGTCGGAATAATTCACCCCTCCACTTT.

In regard to this clone: The same CDR3 is also encoded by other DNA sequences in this sample. The rearrangement links TRBV2 to TRBJ2-1; 9 bases agree with TRBD2. The V gene end was trimmed by 5 bases and the J gene end by 4 bases; junction bases not matched to a gene: 6. The length of the CDR3 is 15 residues. Germline V gene data show CDR1 as SNHLY and CDR2 as FYNNEI. The CDR3 sequence: CASSSGTSRYNEQFF. The CDR3, as DNA: TGTGCCAGCAGTTCCGGGACTAGCCGTTACAATGAGCAGTTCTTC.

CDR3 in amino acids: CATGSAVAKNIQYF. DNA for the CDR3: TGTGCCACAGGGTCGGCAGTAGCCAAAAACATTCAGTACTTC. This chain uses TRBV28 with TRBJ2-4; weak D call: TRBD1 (5 bases). The CDR3 is 14 residues long. V lost 10 bases to trimming and J lost 0 bases, with 13 bases between them. Germline V lookup: CDR1 MDHEN, CDR2 SYDVKM.

The chain couples TRBV10-3 to TRBJ2-7; weak D call: TRBD2 (6 bases). The V gene lost 6 bases and the J gene lost 5 bases, with 11 bases spanning the gap. This CDR3 is 12 amino acids long. Germline V gene data show CDR1 as ENHRY and CDR2 as SYGVKD. CDR3 sequence: CAISAGSHEQYF. As DNA, the CDR3 is TGTGCCATCAGCGCCGGGAGCCACGAGCAGTACTTC.

This clone was seen a few times. The chain has TRBV28 and TRBJ2-7; D remains ambiguous. The V gene's germline CDR1 is MDHEN and CDR2 SYDVKM. V was clipped by 6 bases and J by 7 bases, with 10 bases between them. The CDR3 has 11 residues. CDR3 protein: CASSLTLEQYF. In DNA form, the CDR3 reads TGTGCCAGCAGCCTAACTTTGGAGCAGTACTTC.

This clone was detected once. V is TRBV11-1 and J is TRBJ2-3; D uncertain. This CDR3 is 13 amino acids long. V was pared by 5 bases and J by 5 bases, with 11 bases between. The germline V gene has CDR1 SGHAT and CDR2 FQDESV (reference sequence). The chain's CDR3 is CASSQASGDTQYF. As DNA, the CDR3 is TGTGCCAGCAGCCAAGCATCGGGAGATACGCAGTATTTT.

The chain joins TRBV5-1 to TRBJ1-4, with no clear D. CDR1 and CDR2 (germline): SGHRS, YFSETQ. This CDR3 has 15 residues. The V and J ends lost 0 bases and 4 bases respectively, with 10 bases between them. CDR3 nucleotide sequence: TGCGCCAGCAGCTTGGAGGCAGGTTTTAATGAAAAACTGTTTTTT. Protein sequence: CASSLEAGFNEKLFF.

The genes are TRBV6-6 and TRBJ2-7; no firm D call. CDR1 is MNHNY, CDR2 SVGAGI, per germline (reference sequence). The CDR3 length is 12 residues. V was pared by 7 bases and J by 6 bases, with 13 bases between. In DNA, the CDR3 is TGTGCCAGCACCGCGGCTAGATCCGAGCAGTACTTC. Translation: CASTAARSEQYF.